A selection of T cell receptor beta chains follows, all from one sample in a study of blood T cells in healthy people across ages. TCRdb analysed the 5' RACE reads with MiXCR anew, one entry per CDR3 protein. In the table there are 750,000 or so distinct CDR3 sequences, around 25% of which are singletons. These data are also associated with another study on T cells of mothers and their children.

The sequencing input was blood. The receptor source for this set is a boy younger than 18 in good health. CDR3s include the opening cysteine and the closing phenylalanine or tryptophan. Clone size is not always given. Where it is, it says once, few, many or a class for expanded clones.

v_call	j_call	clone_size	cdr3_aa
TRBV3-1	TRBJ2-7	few	CASSYQYEQYF
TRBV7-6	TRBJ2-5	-	CASSLEWGSQETQYF
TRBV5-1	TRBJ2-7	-	CASSEDFIAYEQYF
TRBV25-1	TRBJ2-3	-	CASSESWVGEESTDTQYF
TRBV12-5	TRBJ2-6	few	CASGVGGTGGRTGANVLTF
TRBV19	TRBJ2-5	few	CASSSGQGVQETQYF
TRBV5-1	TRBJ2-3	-	CVSSLGGSGRTDTQYF
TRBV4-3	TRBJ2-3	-	CASSQEPAGAPRDTQYF
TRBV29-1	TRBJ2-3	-	CSVVTNSGHTQYF
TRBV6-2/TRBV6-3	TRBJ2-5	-	CASNRLGGTQETQYF